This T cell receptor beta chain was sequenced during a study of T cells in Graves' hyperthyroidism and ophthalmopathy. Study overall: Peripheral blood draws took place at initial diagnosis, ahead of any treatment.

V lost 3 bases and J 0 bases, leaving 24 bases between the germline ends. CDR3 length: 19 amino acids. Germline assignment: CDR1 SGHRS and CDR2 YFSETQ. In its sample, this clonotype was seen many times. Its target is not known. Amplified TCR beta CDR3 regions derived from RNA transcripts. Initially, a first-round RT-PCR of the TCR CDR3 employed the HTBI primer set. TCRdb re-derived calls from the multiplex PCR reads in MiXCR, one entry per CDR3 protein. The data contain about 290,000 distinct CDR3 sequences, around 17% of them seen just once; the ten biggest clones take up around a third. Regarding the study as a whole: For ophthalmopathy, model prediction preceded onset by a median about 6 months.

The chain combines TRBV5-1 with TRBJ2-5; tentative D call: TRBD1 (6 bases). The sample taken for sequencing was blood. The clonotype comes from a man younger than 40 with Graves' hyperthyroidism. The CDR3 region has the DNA TGCGCCAGCAGCTCGCCTACTCTAAAAGGGGGAACCCACCAAGAGACCCAGTACTTC. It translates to CASSSPTLKGGTHQETQYF.